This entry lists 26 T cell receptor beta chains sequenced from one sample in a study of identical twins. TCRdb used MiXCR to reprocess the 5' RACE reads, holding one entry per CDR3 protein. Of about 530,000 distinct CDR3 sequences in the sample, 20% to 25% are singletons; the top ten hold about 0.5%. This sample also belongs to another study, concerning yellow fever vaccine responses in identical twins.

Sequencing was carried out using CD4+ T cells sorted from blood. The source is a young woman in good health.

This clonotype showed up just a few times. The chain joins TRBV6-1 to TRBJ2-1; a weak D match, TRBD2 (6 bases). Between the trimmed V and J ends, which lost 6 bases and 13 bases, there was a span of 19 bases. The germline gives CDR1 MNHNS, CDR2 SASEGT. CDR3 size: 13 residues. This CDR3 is CASRGGIGVGQFF. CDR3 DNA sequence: TGTGCCAGCAGGGGGGGTATAGGGGTCGGACAGTTCTTC.

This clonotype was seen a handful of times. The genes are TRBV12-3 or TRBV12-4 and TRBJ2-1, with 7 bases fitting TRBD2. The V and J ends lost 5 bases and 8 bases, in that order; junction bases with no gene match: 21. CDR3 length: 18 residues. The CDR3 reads CASSLWTLLGEGKDEQFF. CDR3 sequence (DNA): TGTGCCAGCAGTCTCTGGACCCTCCTGGGGGAGGGCAAGGATGAGCAGTTCTTC.

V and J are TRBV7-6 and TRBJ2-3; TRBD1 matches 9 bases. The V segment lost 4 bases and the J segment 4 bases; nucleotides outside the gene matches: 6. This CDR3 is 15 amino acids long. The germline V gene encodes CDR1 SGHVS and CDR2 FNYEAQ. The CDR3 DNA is TGTGCCAGCAGCTCCCGGGACAGGGCCGCAGATACGCAGTATTTT. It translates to CASSSRDRAADTQYF.

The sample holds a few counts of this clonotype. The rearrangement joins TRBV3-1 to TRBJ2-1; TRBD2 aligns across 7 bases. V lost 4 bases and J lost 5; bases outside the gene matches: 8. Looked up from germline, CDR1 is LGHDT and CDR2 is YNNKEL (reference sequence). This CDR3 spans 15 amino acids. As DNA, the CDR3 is TGTGCCAGCAGCCCCTGGACTAGATCCAACAATGAGCAGTTCTTC. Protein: CASSPWTRSNNEQFF.

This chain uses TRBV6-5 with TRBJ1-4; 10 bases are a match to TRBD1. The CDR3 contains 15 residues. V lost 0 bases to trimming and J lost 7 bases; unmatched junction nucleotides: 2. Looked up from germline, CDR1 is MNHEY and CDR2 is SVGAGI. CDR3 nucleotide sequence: TGTGCCAGCAGTTACTCGGGGGACAGGGGTGAAAAACTGTTTTTT. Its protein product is CASSYSGDRGEKLFF.

The CDR3 DNA is TGTGCCAGCAGCCCAGGGACTAGCGGGAGTCGTCAAAAGTTCTTC. Translation: CASSPGTSGSRQKFF. The chain is built from TRBV5-6 and TRBJ2-1, with 14 nucleotides matching TRBD2. The V segment lost 4 bases and the J segment 14 bases; nucleotides outside the gene matches: 11. This CDR3 region has 15 residues. Germline CDR1 is SGHDT and CDR2 is YYEEEE.

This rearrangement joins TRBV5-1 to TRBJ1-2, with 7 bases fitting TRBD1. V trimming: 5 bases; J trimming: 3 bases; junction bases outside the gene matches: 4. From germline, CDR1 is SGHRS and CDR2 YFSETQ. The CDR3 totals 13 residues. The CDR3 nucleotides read TGCGCCAGCAGGGGGACAGTGGACTATGGCTACACCTTC. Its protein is CASRGTVDYGYTF.

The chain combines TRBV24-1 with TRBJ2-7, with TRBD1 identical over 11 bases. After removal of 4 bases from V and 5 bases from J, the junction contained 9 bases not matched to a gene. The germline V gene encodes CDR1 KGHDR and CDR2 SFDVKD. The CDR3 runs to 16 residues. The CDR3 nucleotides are TGTGCCACCAGTGAACCGAGGACAGGGGGCTGCAACGAGCAGTACTTC. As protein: CATSEPRTGGCNEQYF.

CDR3 amino acids: CSARQLAGGVGEQYF. The CDR3 nucleotides read TGCAGTGCTAGACAACTAGCGGGAGGGGTAGGCGAGCAGTACTTC. The rearrangement links TRBV20-1 to TRBJ2-7; 13 positions agree with TRBD2. The CDR3 totals 15 residues. CDR1 and CDR2 from the germline V gene are DFQATT and SNEGSKA (reference sequence). V lost 2 bases to trimming and J lost 6 bases; unmatched junction nucleotides: 7.

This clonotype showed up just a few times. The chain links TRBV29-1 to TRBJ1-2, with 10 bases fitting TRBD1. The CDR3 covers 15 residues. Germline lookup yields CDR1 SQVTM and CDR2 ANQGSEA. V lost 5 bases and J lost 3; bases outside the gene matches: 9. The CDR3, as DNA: TGCAGCGTTCTGCGACCGGGACAGGGGTACTATGGCTACACCTTC. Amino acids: CSVLRPGQGYYGYTF.

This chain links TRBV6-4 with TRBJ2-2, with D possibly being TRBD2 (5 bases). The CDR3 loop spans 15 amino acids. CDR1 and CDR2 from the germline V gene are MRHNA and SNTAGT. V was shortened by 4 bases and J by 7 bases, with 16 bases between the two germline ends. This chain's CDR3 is CASSARPGFDGELFF. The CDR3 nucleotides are TGTGCCAGCAGTGCCCGCCCGGGGTTTGACGGGGAGCTGTTTTTT.

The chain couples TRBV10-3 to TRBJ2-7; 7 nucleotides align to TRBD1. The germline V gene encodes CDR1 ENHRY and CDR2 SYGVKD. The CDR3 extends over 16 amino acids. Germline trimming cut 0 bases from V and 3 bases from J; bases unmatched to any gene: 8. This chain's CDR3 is CAISESGGESLYEQYF. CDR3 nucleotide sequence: TGTGCCATCAGTGAGTCAGGGGGCGAATCCCTCTACGAGCAGTACTTC.

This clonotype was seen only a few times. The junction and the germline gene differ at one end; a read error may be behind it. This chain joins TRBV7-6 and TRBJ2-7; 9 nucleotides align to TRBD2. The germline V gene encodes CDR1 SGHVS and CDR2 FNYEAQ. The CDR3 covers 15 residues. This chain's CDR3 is CASSPGLAVHYEQYF. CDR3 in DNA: TGTGCCAGCAGCCCGGGACTAGCTGTACACTACGAGCAGTACTTT.

CDR3 nucleotide sequence: TGTGCCAGCAGCCCCGGGACCCTCTACAAGGCACAGTTCTTC. Translation gives CASSPGTLYKAQFF. The rearrangement joins TRBV5-5 to TRBJ2-1; D could derive from TRBD1 or TRBD2 (5 bases each). From germline, CDR1 is SGHKS and CDR2 YYEKEE (reference sequence). Trimming stripped 4 bases from V and 13 bases from J, with 21 bases between. There are 14 residues in the CDR3.

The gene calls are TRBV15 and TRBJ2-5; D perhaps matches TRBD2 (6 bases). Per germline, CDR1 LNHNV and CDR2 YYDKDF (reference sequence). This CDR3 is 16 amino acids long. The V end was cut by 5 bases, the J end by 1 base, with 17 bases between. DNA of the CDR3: TGTGCCACCAGCTCTATGACTAGGAGGATCCAAGAGACCCAGTACTTC. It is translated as CATSSMTRRIQETQYF.

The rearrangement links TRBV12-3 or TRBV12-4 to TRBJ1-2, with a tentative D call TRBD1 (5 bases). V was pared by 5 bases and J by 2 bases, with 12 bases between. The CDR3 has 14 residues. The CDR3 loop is CASSPGGRNYGYTF. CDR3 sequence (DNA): TGTGCCAGCAGTCCCGGGGGGAGAAACTATGGCTACACCTTC.

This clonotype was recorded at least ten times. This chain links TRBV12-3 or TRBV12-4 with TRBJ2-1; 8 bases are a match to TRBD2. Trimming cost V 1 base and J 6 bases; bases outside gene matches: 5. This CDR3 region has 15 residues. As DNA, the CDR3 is TGTGCCAGCAGTTTAGAGGCGGGGGGAGGCAATGAGCAGTTCTTC. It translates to CASSLEAGGGNEQFF.

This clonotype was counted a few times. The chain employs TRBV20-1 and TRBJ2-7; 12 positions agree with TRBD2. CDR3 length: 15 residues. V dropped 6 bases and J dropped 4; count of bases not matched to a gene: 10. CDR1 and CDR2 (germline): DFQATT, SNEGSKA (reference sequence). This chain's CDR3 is CSASRLAGVLYEQYV. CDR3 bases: TGCAGTGCGAGCCGACTAGCGGGGGTGCTATACGAGCAGTACGTC.

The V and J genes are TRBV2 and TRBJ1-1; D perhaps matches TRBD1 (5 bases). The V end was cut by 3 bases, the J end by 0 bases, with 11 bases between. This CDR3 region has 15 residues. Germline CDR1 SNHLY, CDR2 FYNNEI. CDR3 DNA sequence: TGTGCCAGCAGTGACGACAGAGTCATGAACACTGAAGCTTTCTTT. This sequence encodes CASSDDRVMNTEAFF. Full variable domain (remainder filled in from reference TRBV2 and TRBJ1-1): EPEVTQTPSHQVTQMGQEVILRCVPISNHLYFYWYRQILGQKVEFLVSFYNNEISEKSEIFDDQFSVERPDGSNFTLKIRSTKLEDSAMYFCASSDDRVMNTEAFFGQGTRLTVV.

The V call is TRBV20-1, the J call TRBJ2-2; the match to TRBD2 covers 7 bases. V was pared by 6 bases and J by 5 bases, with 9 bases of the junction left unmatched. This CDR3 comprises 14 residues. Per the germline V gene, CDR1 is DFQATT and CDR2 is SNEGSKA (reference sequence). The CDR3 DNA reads TGCAGTGCCACCGGACTAGTCCGGACCGGGGAGCTGTTTTTT. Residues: CSATGLVRTGELFF.

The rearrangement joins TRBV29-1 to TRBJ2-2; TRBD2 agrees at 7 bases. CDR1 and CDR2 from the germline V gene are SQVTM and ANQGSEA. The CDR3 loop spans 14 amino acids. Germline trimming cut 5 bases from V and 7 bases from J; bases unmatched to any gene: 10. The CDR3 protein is CSVQWTRRGGELFF. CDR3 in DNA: TGCAGCGTTCAATGGACTAGGCGGGGCGGGGAGCTGTTTTTT.

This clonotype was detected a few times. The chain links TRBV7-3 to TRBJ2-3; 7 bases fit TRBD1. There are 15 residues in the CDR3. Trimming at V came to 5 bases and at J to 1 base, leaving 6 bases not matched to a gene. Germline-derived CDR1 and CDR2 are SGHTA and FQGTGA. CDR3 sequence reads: CASSQRDSRTDTQYF. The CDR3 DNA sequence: TGTGCCAGCAGCCAAAGGGACAGTCGCACAGATACGCAGTATTTT.

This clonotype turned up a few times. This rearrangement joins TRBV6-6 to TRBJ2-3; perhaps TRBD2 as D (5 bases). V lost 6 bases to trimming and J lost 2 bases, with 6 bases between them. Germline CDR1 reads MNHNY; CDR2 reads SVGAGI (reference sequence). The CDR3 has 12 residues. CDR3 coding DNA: TGTGCCAGCAGGACTAACACAGATACGCAGTATTTT. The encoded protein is CASRTNTDTQYF.

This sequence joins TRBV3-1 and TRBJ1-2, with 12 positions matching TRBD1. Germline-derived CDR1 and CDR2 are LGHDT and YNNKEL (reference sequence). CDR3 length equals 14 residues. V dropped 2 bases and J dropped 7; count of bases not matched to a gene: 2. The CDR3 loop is CASSQPGQGAGYTF. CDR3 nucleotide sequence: TGTGCCAGCAGCCAACCGGGACAGGGGGCTGGCTACACCTTC.

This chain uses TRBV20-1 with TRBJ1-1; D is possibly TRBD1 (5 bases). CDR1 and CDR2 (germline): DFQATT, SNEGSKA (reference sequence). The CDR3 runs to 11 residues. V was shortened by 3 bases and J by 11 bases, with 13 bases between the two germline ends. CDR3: CSARGGELAFF. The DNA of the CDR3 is TGCAGTGCTAGGGGGGGGGAACTGGCTTTCTTT.

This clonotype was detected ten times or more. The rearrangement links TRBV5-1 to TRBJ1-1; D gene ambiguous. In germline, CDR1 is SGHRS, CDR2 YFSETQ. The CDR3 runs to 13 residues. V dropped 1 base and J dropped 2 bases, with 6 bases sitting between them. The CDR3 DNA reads TGCGCCAGCAGCTTGACCTTAAACACTGAAGCTTTCTTT. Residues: CASSLTLNTEAFF.